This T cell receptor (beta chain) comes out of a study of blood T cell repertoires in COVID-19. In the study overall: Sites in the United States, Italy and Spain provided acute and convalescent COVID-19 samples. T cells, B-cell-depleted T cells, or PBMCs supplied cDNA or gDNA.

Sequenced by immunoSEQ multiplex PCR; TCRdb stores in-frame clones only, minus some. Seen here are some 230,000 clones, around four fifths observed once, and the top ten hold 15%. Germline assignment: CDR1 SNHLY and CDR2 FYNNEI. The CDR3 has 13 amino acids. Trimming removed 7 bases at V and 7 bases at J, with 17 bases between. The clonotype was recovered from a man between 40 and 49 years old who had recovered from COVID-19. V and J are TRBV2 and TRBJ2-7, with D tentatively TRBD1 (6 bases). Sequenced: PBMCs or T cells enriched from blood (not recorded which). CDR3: CASMDTGLWEQYF. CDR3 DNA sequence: TGTGCCAGCATGGACACAGGGCTTTGGGAGCAGTACTTC. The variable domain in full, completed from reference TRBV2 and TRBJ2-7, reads EPEVTQTPSHQVTQMGQEVILRCVPISNHLYFYWYRQILGQKVEFLVSFYNNEISEKSEIFDDQFSVERPDGSNFTLKIRSTKLEDSAMYFCASMDTGLWEQYFGPGTRLTVT.